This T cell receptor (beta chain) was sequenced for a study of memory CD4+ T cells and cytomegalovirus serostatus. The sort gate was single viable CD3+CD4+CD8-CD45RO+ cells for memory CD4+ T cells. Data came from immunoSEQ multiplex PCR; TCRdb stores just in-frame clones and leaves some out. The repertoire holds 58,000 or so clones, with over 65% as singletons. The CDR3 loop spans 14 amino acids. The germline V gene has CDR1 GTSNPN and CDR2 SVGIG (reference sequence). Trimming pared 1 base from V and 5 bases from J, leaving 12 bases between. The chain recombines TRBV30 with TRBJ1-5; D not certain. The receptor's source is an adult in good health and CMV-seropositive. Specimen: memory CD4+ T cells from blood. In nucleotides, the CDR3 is TGTGCCTGGAGTGCGTCAGAGACCCATCAGCCCCAGCATTTT. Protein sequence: CAWSASETHQPQHF.